This passage covers 5 T cell receptor beta chains from one sample sequenced in a study of T cells in localized non-small cell lung cancer. Clones were sequenced by immunoSEQ multiplex PCR, and TCRdb holds only the in-frame ones, with some missing. The table shows fewer than 40,000 clones, with under 85% occurring only once. The sample here was peripheral blood, taken before any cancer treatment. These receptor sequences come from a male donor aged 60 or over with stage II squamous cell lung carcinoma.

The chain employs TRBV5-5 and TRBJ2-7, with TRBD2 identical over 10 bases. Trimming removed 5 bases from V and 3 bases from J; junction bases left unmatched: 14. The CDR3 loop spans 17 amino acids. Per the germline V gene, CDR1 is SGHKS and CDR2 is YYEKEE (reference sequence). CDR3 sequence (DNA): TGTGCCAGCAGTTTTGTAGCCGGGACTAGCGCGTACTACGAGCAGTACTTC. This encodes CASSFVAGTSAYYEQYF.

Turning to this clone: This sample includes further DNA sequences coding for the same CDR3. The V gene is TRBV7-2, the J gene TRBJ2-5; D may be TRBD2 (5 bases). Trimming took 5 bases from V and 5 from J, leaving 9 bases between them. The CDR3 has 12 residues. CDR1 and CDR2 (germline): SGHTA, FQGNSA. CDR3 in amino acids: CASSLRGETQYF. The CDR3 DNA sequence: TGTGCCAGCAGCCTAAGAGGGGAGACCCAGTACTTC.

This sequence joins TRBV4-2 and TRBJ1-5; D uncertain. The V gene lost 1 base and the J gene lost 4 bases, with 17 bases spanning the gap. In germline, CDR1 is LGHNA, CDR2 YNFKEQ. The CDR3 consists of 17 residues. CDR3 sequence reads: CASSQAPMGTVNQPQHF. CDR3 sequence (DNA): TGTGCCAGCAGCCAAGCCCCTATGGGAACGGTGAATCAGCCCCAGCATTTT.

The chain carries TRBV7-2 and TRBJ2-1, with D unclear. Looked up from germline, CDR1 is SGHTA and CDR2 is FQGNSA. Trimming shortened V by 4 bases and J by 2 bases, and 6 bases separated the two germline ends. The CDR3 runs 13 residues. The DNA for the CDR3 is TGTGCCAGCAGCTCCCGGGCCTACAATGAGCAGTTCTTC. Its protein product is CASSSRAYNEQFF. Filled out from reference TRBV7-2 and TRBJ2-1, the complete variable domain reads GAGVSQSPSNKVTEKGKDVELRCDPISGHTALYWYRQSLGQGLEFLIYFQGNSAPDKSGLPSDRFSAERTGGSVSTLTIQRTQQEDSAVYLCASSSRAYNEQFFGPGTRLTVL.

Regarding this clone: Other DNA sequences of this sample code for an identical CDR3. V usage is TRBV7-9 and J usage is TRBJ1-2; TRBD1 matches at 8 bases. Germline CDR1 SEHNR, CDR2 FQNEAQ (reference sequence). V lost 11 bases and J lost 7; bases outside the gene matches: 9. The CDR3 has 12 amino acids. The DNA for the CDR3 is TGTGCCGGCTCCAGGACAGGGTCTGGCTACACCTTC. Translating it yields CAGSRTGSGYTF.